Listed below are T cell receptor beta chains from one sample, sequenced in a study of technical replicates of blood from several donors. TCRdb's table, derived via immunoSEQ multiplex PCR, lists solely in-frame clones and lacks some. Here the sample spans tens of thousands of clones, around nine tenths being singletons. Sequencing was carried out using PBMCs. These receptors all come from a human donor in good health. Some clones in this sample may be carry-over from other donors' samples. Both conserved end residues are part of each CDR3. D genes are given only for firm matches. Clone sizes are given selectively: once, few, many, or a class where the clone is expanded.

d_call: -
j_call: TRBJ1-2
clone_size: -
v_call: TRBV10-3
cdr3_aa: CAISEEGYYGYTF
cdr3_nt: TGTGCCATCAGTGAGGAGGGTTACTATGGCTACACCTTC

d_call: TRBD1
j_call: TRBJ2-6
clone_size: -
v_call: TRBV7-2
cdr3_aa: CASSVTGGSGANVLTF
cdr3_nt: TGTGCCAGCAGCGTGACAGGGGGGTCTGGGGCCAACGTCCTGACTTTC

d_call: TRBD1
j_call: TRBJ2-7
clone_size: once
v_call: TRBV5-4
cdr3_aa: CASSFSGTGLSEQYF
cdr3_nt: TGTGCCAGCAGCTTTTCCGGGACAGGCCTCTCCGAGCAGTACTTC

d_call: -
j_call: TRBJ2-1
clone_size: -
v_call: TRBV7-9
cdr3_aa: CASSLGGGASSSYNEQFF
cdr3_nt: TGTGCCAGCAGCTTAGGTGGGGGGGCTTCGAGCTCCTACAATGAGCAGTTCTTC

d_call: TRBD2
j_call: TRBJ2-5
clone_size: -
v_call: TRBV6-5
cdr3_aa: CASSRTGTSKETQYF
cdr3_nt: TGTGCCAGCAGCCGCACCGGGACTAGCAAAGAGACCCAGTACTTC

d_call: -
j_call: TRBJ2-6
clone_size: -
v_call: TRBV5-1
cdr3_aa: CASSSSSGANVLTF
cdr3_nt: TGCGCCAGCAGCTCGAGCTCTGGGGCCAACGTCCTGACTTTC

d_call: -
j_call: TRBJ2-2
clone_size: -
v_call: TRBV23-1
cdr3_aa: CASSQRGTNTGELFF
cdr3_nt: TGCGCCAGCAGTCAAAGGGGAACGAACACCGGGGAGCTGTTTTTT

d_call: -
j_call: TRBJ2-1
clone_size: -
v_call: TRBV5-1
cdr3_aa: CASSLGRGVYNEQFF
cdr3_nt: TGCGCCAGCAGCTTGGGGCGGGGAGTCTACAATGAGCAGTTCTTC

d_call: TRBD1
j_call: TRBJ2-5
clone_size: -
v_call: TRBV2
cdr3_aa: CATARGRKGEGETQYF
cdr3_nt: TGTGCCACCGCCAGGGGGCGCAAAGGGGAAGGAGAGACCCAGTACTTC

d_call: -
j_call: TRBJ1-6
clone_size: -
v_call: TRBV5-4
cdr3_aa: CASKVGRNNSPLHF
cdr3_nt: TGTGCCAGCAAGGTGGGGCGAAATAATTCACCCCTCCACTTT

d_call: TRBD2
j_call: TRBJ2-3
clone_size: -
v_call: TRBV7-3
cdr3_aa: CASSPTLAGGQYF
cdr3_nt: TGTGCCAGCAGCCCGACCCTAGCGGGGGGGCAGTATTTT

d_call: TRBD1
j_call: TRBJ1-4
clone_size: once
v_call: TRBV18
cdr3_aa: CASSPTGTTTNEKLFF
cdr3_nt: TGTGCCAGCTCACCGACAGGGACCACAACTAATGAAAAACTGTTTTTT

d_call: TRBD2
j_call: TRBJ2-5
clone_size: -
v_call: TRBV5-1
cdr3_aa: CASSLGLAGGVDQETQYF
cdr3_nt: TGCGCCAGCAGCTTGGGACTAGCGGGGGGCGTGGACCAAGAGACCCAGTACTTC

d_call: -
j_call: TRBJ2-1
clone_size: -
v_call: TRBV7-9
cdr3_aa: CASSPRTADEQFF
cdr3_nt: TGTGCCAGCAGCCCCCGCACTGCGGATGAGCAGTTCTTC

d_call: -
j_call: TRBJ1-2
clone_size: -
v_call: TRBV6-5
cdr3_aa: CACLTNGGYTF
cdr3_nt: TGTGCCTGCTTGACAAATGGTGGCTACACCTTC

d_call: TRBD1
j_call: TRBJ1-2
clone_size: few
v_call: TRBV7-9
cdr3_aa: CASSPGQGYGYTF
cdr3_nt: TGTGCCAGCAGCCCCGGACAGGGCTATGGCTACACCTTC

d_call: TRBD2
j_call: TRBJ2-2
clone_size: -
v_call: TRBV5-1
cdr3_aa: CASTYLAGGPSVSGELFF
cdr3_nt: TGCGCCAGCACGTACCTAGCGGGAGGGCCGTCAGTCTCCGGGGAGCTGTTTTTT

d_call: -
j_call: TRBJ2-5
clone_size: few
v_call: TRBV5-1
cdr3_aa: CASSTGLGQETQYF
cdr3_nt: TGCGCCAGCAGCACAGGGCTGGGGCAAGAGACCCAGTACTTC